Below, 7 T cell receptor beta chains from the same sample are listed, as sequenced in a study of T-cell memory formation after mild COVID-19. Via MiXCR, TCRdb re-called the 5' RACE reads, giving one row per CDR3 protein. This table holds about 200,000 distinct CDR3 sequences, around 9.5% found once. Material: PBMCs or a T cell subset sorted from them (not recorded which). The source is a young man who had mild COVID-19 (a few samples of this study predate the infection). Cell type and time point are not known.

This clonotype was picked up a small number of times. The rearrangement joins TRBV5-1 to TRBJ2-1; 7 positions match TRBD1. V lost 2 bases and J lost 7; bases outside the gene matches: 3. CDR3 length: 13 amino acids. Germline V gene data show CDR1 as SGHRS and CDR2 as YFSETQ. The CDR3 loop is CASSLQGLNEQFF. The DNA for the CDR3 is TGCGCCAGCAGCTTACAGGGGTTGAATGAGCAGTTCTTC.

The chain employs TRBV18 and TRBJ2-1; 14 bases align to TRBD2. This CDR3 has 16 residues. CDR1 KGHSH and CDR2 LQKENI come from the germline V gene. V trimming: 3 bases; J trimming: 10 bases; junction bases outside the gene matches: 8. The CDR3 region is CASSPAGTSGGMEQFF. The DNA of the CDR3 is TGTGCCAGCTCACCCGCCGGGACTAGCGGGGGAATGGAGCAGTTCTTC.

This sequence joins TRBV12-3 or TRBV12-4 and TRBJ2-3; possibly TRBD2 for D (6 bases). V lost 7 bases and J 2 bases, leaving 13 bases between the germline ends. This CDR3 spans 14 amino acids. CDR3: CASTDSGTTDTQYF. CDR3 bases: TGTGCCAGCACCGATAGCGGAACCACAGATACGCAGTATTTT.

This clonotype has just a few counts. This rearrangement joins TRBV18 to TRBJ2-7; D is uncertain. Trimming stripped 0 bases from V and 1 base from J, with 7 bases between. CDR1 is KGHSH and CDR2 is LQKENI in the germline V gene. This CDR3 region has 14 residues. CDR3 region: CASSPPSRSYEQYF. In nucleotides, the CDR3 is TGTGCCAGCTCACCACCGTCCCGGTCCTACGAGCAGTACTTC.

The chain links TRBV7-2 to TRBJ1-6; D is uncertain. CDR1 and CDR2 (germline): SGHTA, FQGNSA. Trimming removed 5 bases from V and 7 bases from J, with 15 bases in between. The CDR3 runs 15 residues. CDR3 loop: CASSPTGQPNSPLHF. CDR3 sequence (DNA): TGTGCCAGCAGCCCCACTGGGCAGCCAAATTCACCCCTCCACTTT.

This clonotype has ten or more counts. The CDR3 here is CASSLTSNQPQHF. The DNA of the CDR3 is TGTGCCAGCAGCTTAACTAGCAATCAGCCCCAGCATTTT. The chain is built from TRBV7-2 and TRBJ1-5; the D is unclear. The CDR3 contains 13 residues. CDR1 and CDR2 from the germline V gene are SGHTA and FQGNSA. Between the trimmed V and J ends, which lost 2 bases and 0 bases, there was a span of 2 bases. The full variable domain, its missing parts supplied by reference TRBV7-2 and TRBJ1-5, is GAGVSQSPSNKVTEKGKDVELRCDPISGHTALYWYRQSLGQGLEFLIYFQGNSAPDKSGLPSDRFSAERTGGSVSTLTIQRTQQEDSAVYLCASSLTSNQPQHFGDGTRLSIL.

This clonotype has more than one count but fewer than ten. The rearrangement joins TRBV5-1 to TRBJ1-1; tentatively, D is TRBD1 (6 bases). There are 14 residues in the CDR3. The germline V gene has CDR1 SGHRS and CDR2 YFSETQ. Trimming pared 4 bases from V and 3 bases from J, leaving 13 bases between. The DNA of the CDR3 is TGCGCCAGCAGCATCAGGGGCCTAGACACTGAAGCTTTCTTT. Protein: CASSIRGLDTEAFF.